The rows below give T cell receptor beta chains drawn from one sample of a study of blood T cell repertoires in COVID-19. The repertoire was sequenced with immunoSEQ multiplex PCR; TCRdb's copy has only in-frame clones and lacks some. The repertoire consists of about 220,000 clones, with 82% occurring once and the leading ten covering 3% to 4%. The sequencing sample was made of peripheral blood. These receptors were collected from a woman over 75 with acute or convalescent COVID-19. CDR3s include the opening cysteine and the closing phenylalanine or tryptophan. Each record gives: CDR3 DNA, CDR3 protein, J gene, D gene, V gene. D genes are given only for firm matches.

cdr3_nt: TGTGCCAGCAGTTGGTCGGGGAACACTGAAGCTTTCTTT
cdr3_aa: CASSWSGNTEAFF
j_call: TRBJ1-1
d_call: NA
v_call: TRBV6-2/TRBV6-3

cdr3_nt: TGTGCCAGCAGCGGACGGGGGACAGGGGGCAGTGACACCTTC
cdr3_aa: CASSGRGTGGSDTF
j_call: TRBJ1-2
d_call: TRBD1
v_call: TRBV7-2

cdr3_nt: TGTGCCAGCAGTGAAACTTTTAGGAACAGAGTTGAAGCTTTCTTT
cdr3_aa: CASSETFRNRVEAFF
j_call: TRBJ1-1
d_call: NA
v_call: TRBV25-1

cdr3_nt: TGTGCCAGCAGTCCAGACAAAACTCAGCCCCAGCATTTT
cdr3_aa: CASSPDKTQPQHF
j_call: TRBJ1-5
d_call: NA
v_call: TRBV27

cdr3_nt: TGTGCCAGCAGCTTCCCGGGACAGGGGTTCGGTAACTATGGCTACACCTTC
cdr3_aa: CASSFPGQGFGNYGYTF
j_call: TRBJ1-2
d_call: TRBD1
v_call: TRBV9

cdr3_nt: TGTGCCAGCACCCGCAGTATTAGCGGGGGAGATACGCAGTATTTT
cdr3_aa: CASTRSISGGDTQYF
j_call: TRBJ2-3
d_call: TRBD2
v_call: TRBV7-9

cdr3_nt: TGTGCCAGCATCACTAGCGGGGGTTACGATGAGCAGTTCTTC
cdr3_aa: CASITSGGYDEQFF
j_call: TRBJ2-1
d_call: TRBD2
v_call: TRBV2

cdr3_nt: TGTGCCAGCGCACCGGGACTACGCTCCTACGAGCAGTACTTC
cdr3_aa: CASAPGLRSYEQYF
j_call: TRBJ2-7
d_call: TRBD2
v_call: TRBV19

cdr3_nt: TGTGCCAGCAGCGTACAACAGTACAATGAGCAGTTCTTC
cdr3_aa: CASSVQQYNEQFF
j_call: TRBJ2-1
d_call: NA
v_call: TRBV9

cdr3_nt: TGTGCCAGCAGCTTAAGCCAAGGAGGTGCCGGGGAGCTGTTTTTT
cdr3_aa: CASSLSQGGAGELFF
j_call: TRBJ2-2
d_call: NA
v_call: TRBV7-3

cdr3_nt: TGTGCCAGCAGCAGCGGCCGCGGGAGTGGAGATACGCAGTATTTT
cdr3_aa: CASSSGRGSGDTQYF
j_call: TRBJ2-3
d_call: TRBD2
v_call: TRBV11-3

cdr3_nt: TGCGCCAGCAGCCAGGCAGGGGGCGTTTCGTCTGAGACCCAGTACTTC
cdr3_aa: CASSQAGGVSSETQYF
j_call: TRBJ2-5
d_call: TRBD1
v_call: TRBV4-1

cdr3_nt: TGTGCCAGCATGGAGACAGCCCTCACAGATACGCAGTATTTT
cdr3_aa: CASMETALTDTQYF
j_call: TRBJ2-3
d_call: NA
v_call: TRBV6-6

cdr3_nt: TGTGCCAGCAGCGAATCGGGAATCACCGGGGAGCTGTTTTTT
cdr3_aa: CASSESGITGELFF
j_call: TRBJ2-2
d_call: NA
v_call: TRBV11-3

cdr3_nt: TGTGCCAGCAGCGCTCGTGGACAGGGAAGCAATCAGCCCCAGCATTTT
cdr3_aa: CASSARGQGSNQPQHF
j_call: TRBJ1-5
d_call: TRBD1
v_call: TRBV7-8

cdr3_nt: TGTGCCAGCAGTGGCCGGAGAGTGGGGGCGGGTTTGAATGGCTACACCTTC
cdr3_aa: CASSGRRVGAGLNGYTF
j_call: TRBJ1-2
d_call: NA
v_call: TRBV6-1

cdr3_nt: TGTGCCAGCAGTTTATCAGGGGGCGGAACCTACGAGCAGTACTTC
cdr3_aa: CASSLSGGGTYEQYF
j_call: TRBJ2-7
d_call: TRBD1
v_call: TRBV28

cdr3_nt: TGTGCCAGCAGTTACGGGGGTTCGATCCCCGGGGAGCTGTTTTTT
cdr3_aa: CASSYGGSIPGELFF
j_call: TRBJ2-2
d_call: NA
v_call: TRBV28

cdr3_nt: TGCGCCAGCAGCCACAGACAGCACAACACCGGGGAGCTGTTTTTT
cdr3_aa: CASSHRQHNTGELFF
j_call: TRBJ2-2
d_call: NA
v_call: TRBV4-1

cdr3_nt: TGTGCCAGCAGTTCTCCGGGACTAGCGGGAGTCGGGGAGCTGTTTTTT
cdr3_aa: CASSSPGLAGVGELFF
j_call: TRBJ2-2
d_call: TRBD2
v_call: TRBV6-5

cdr3_nt: TGTGCCAGCCAGGACAGGGGGCGATTTAACTATGGCTACACCTTC
cdr3_aa: CASQDRGRFNYGYTF
j_call: TRBJ1-2
d_call: TRBD1
v_call: TRBV11-2

cdr3_nt: TGTGCCAGCAGCCGTAGCGGGGCCGAGACAGATACGCAGTATTTT
cdr3_aa: CASSRSGAETDTQYF
j_call: TRBJ2-3
d_call: TRBD2
v_call: TRBV11-2

cdr3_nt: TGTGCCAGTAGGGTAACAGGGTATGAAAACATTCAGTACTTC
cdr3_aa: CASRVTGYENIQYF
j_call: TRBJ2-4
d_call: NA
v_call: TRBV19

cdr3_nt: TGTGCCATCAGTGAGTCCCGCACAGGCAGGAGCTACGAGCAGTACTTC
cdr3_aa: CAISESRTGRSYEQYF
j_call: TRBJ2-7
d_call: NA
v_call: TRBV10-3